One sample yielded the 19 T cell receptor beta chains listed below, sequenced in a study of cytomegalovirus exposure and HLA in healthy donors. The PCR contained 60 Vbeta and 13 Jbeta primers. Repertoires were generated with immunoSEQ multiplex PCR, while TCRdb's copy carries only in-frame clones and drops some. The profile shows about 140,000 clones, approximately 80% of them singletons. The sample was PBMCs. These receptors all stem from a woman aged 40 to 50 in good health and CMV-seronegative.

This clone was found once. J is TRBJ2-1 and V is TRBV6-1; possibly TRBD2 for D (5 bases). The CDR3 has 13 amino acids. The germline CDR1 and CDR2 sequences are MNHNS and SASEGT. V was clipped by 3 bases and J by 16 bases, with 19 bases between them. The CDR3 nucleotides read TGTGCCAGCAGTGACCTCCTCGGAGGTGCAGGTTTCTTC. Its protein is CASSDLLGGAGFF.

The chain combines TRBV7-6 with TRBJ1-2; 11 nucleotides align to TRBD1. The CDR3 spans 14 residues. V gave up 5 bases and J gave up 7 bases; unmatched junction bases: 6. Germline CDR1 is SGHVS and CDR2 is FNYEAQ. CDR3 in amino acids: CASSPGQGATGYTF. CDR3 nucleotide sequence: TGTGCCAGCAGCCCTGGACAGGGGGCGACTGGCTACACCTTC.

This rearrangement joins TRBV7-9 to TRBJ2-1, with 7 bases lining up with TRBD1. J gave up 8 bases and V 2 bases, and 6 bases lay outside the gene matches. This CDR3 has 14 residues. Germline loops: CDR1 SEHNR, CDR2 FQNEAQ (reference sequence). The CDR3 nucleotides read TGTGCCAGCAGCTTACAGACAGGGATCGATGAGCAGTTCTTC. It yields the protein CASSLQTGIDEQFF. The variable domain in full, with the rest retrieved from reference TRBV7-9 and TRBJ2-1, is DTGVSQNPRHKITKRGQNVTFRCDPISEHNRLYWYRQTLGQGPEFLTYFQNEAQLEKSRLLSDRFSAERPKGSFSTLEIQRTEQGDSAMYLCASSLQTGIDEQFFGPGTRLTVL.

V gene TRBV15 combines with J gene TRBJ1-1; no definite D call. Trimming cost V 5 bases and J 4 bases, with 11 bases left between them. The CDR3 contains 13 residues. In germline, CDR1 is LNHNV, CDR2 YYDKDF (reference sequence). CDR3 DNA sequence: TGTGCCACCAGCGGCGGAGTTTTCACTGAAGCTTTCTTT. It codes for CATSGGVFTEAFF.

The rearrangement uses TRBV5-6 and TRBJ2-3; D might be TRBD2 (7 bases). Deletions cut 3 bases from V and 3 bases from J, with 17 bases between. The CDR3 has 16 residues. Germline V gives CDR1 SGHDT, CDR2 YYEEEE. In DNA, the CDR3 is TGTGCCAGCAGCTGGGGTGAGGGGGGGCTTACAGATACGCAGTATTTT. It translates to CASSWGEGGLTDTQYF.

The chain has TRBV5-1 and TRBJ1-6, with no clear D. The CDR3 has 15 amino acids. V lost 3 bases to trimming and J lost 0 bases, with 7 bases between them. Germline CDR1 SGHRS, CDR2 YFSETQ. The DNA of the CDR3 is TGCGCCAGCAGCTCCTCCAGCTCCTATAATTCACCCCTCCACTTT. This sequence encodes CASSSSSSYNSPLHF.

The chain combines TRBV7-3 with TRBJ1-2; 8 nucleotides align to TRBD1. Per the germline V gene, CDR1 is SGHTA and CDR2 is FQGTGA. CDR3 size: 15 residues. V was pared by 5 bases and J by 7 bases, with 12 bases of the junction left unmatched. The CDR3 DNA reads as TGTGCCAGCAGCCTGTCGACAGGGGATGTTGGTGGCTACACCTTC. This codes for CASSLSTGDVGGYTF. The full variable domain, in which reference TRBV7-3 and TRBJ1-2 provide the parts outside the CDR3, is GAGVSQTPSNKVTEKGKYVELRCDPISGHTALYWYRQSLGQGPEFLIYFQGTGAADDSGLPNDRFFAVRPEGSVSTLKIQRTERGDSAVYLCASSLSTGDVGGYTFGSGTRLTVV.

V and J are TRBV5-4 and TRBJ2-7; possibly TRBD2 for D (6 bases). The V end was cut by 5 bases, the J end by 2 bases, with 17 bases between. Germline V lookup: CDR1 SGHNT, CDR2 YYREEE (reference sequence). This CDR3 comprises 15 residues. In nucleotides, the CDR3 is TGTGCCAGCAGTTTTGCTCGGCGGGGTGCCTACGAGCAGTACTTC. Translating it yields CASSFARRGAYEQYF. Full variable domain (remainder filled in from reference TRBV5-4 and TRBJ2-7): ETGVTQSPTHLIKTRGQQVTLRCSSQSGHNTVSWYQQALGQGPQFIFQYYREEENGRGNFPPRFSGLQFPNYSSELNVNALELDDSALYLCASSFARRGAYEQYFGPGTRLTVT.

The CDR3 sequence: CSVGEVDYGYTF. The CDR3 DNA is TGCAGCGTTGGTGAGGTGGACTATGGCTACACCTTC. The chain couples TRBV29-1 to TRBJ1-2; D unresolved. Germline V gives CDR1 SQVTM, CDR2 ANQGSEA. The ends were cut back, 4 bases at V and 3 bases at J, with 9 bases in the middle. The CDR3 totals 12 residues.

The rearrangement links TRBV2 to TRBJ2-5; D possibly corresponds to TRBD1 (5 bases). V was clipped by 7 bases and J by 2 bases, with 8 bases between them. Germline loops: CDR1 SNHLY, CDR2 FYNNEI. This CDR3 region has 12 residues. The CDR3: CASKGQQETQYF. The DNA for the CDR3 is TGTGCCAGCAAAGGACAACAAGAGACCCAGTACTTC.

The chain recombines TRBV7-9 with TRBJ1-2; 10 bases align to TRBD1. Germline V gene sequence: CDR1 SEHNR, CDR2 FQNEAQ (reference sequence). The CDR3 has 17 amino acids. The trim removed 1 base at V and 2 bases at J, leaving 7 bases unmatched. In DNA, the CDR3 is TGTGCCAGCAGCTTAGAGGCAAGGACAGGGGGGAACTATGGCTACACCTTC. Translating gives CASSLEARTGGNYGYTF.

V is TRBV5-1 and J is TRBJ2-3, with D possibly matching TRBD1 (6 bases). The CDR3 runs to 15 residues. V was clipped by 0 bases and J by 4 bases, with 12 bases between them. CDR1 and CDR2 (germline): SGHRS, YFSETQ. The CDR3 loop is CASSLEGVGPDTQYF. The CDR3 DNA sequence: TGCGCCAGCAGCTTGGAGGGGGTCGGCCCAGATACGCAGTATTTT.

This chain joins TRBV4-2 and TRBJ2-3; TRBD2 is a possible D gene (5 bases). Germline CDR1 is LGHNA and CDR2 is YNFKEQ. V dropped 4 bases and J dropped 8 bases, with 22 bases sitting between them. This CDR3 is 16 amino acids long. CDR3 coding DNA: TGTGCCAGCAGCCCCTATGGGAGCGCCGGTGGCGGTACGCAGTATTTT. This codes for CASSPYGSAGGGTQYF.

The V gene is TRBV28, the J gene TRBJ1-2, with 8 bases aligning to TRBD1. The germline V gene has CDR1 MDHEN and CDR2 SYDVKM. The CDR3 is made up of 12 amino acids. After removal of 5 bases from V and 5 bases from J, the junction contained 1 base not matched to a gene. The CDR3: CASSRTGYGYTF. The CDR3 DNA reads TGTGCCAGCAGTAGGACAGGGTATGGCTACACCTTC.

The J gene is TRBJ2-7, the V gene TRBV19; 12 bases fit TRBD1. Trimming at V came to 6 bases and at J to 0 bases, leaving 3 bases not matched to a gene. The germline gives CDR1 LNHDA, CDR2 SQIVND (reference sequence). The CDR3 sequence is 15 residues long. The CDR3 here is CASRGTGGNSYEQYF. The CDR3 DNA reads TGTGCCAGTAGGGGGACAGGGGGCAACTCCTACGAGCAGTACTTC.

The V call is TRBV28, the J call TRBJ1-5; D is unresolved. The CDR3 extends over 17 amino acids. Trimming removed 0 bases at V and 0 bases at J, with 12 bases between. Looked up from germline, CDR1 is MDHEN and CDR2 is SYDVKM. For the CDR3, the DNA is TGTGCCAGCAGTTTATGGGACTTAAGATATAGCAATCAGCCCCAGCATTTT. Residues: CASSLWDLRYSNQPQHF.

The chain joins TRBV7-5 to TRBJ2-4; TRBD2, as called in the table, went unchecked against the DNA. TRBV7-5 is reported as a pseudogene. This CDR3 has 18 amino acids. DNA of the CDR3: TGTGCCAGAAGCTCGGAAATGCGGTTCTATACCCTCAAATGCGTTCAGTACTTC. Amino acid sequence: CARSSEMRFYTLKCVQYF.

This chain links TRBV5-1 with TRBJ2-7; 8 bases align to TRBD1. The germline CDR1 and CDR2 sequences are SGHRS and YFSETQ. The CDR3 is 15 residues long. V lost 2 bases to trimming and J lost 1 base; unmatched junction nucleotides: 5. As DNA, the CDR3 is TGCGCCAGCAGCTTCCGGACAGGGAAGTCCTACGAGCAGTACTTC. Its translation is CASSFRTGKSYEQYF.

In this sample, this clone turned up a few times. CDR3: CASSISPGVPTNEKLFF. The CDR3 DNA reads TGTGCCAGTAGTATTAGCCCGGGAGTTCCAACTAATGAAAAACTGTTTTTT. V gene TRBV19 combines with J gene TRBJ1-4; D not certain. V was clipped by 3 bases and J by 0 bases, with 14 bases between them. Germline assignment: CDR1 LNHDA and CDR2 SQIVND (reference sequence). The CDR3 is 17 residues long.